A single sample is the source of the 29 T cell receptor beta chains below, sequenced in a study of blood T cell repertoires in COVID-19. TCRdb's table, derived via immunoSEQ multiplex PCR, lists solely in-frame clones and lacks some. The sample comprises approximately 140,000 clones, 70% to 85% of which are singletons, and 5% to 7.5% rests with the top ten. The sample taken for sequencing was peripheral blood. The receptors derive from a human donor in a cohort sampled during active COVID-19.

V usage is TRBV18 and J usage is TRBJ2-2; D is ambiguous. CDR1 and CDR2 (germline): KGHSH, LQKENI. Between the trimmed V and J ends, which lost 3 bases and 6 bases, there was a span of 5 bases. This CDR3 contains 12 residues. The CDR3 DNA reads as TGTGCCAGCTCACCGGGCGCCGGGGAGCTGTTTTTT. Translated, it gives CASSPGAGELFF. Full variable domain (outside the CDR3, taken from reference TRBV18 and TRBJ2-2): NAGVMQNPRHLVRRRGQEARLRCSPMKGHSHVYWYRQLPEEGLKFMVYLQKENIIDESGMPKERFSAEFPKEGPSILRIQQVVRGDSAAYFCASSPGAGELFFGEGSRLTVL.

With respect to this clone: At one end, the junction sequence differs from germline, possibly due to a read error. This sample includes further DNA sequences coding for the same CDR3. The chain links TRBV28 to TRBJ1-2; perhaps TRBD1 as D (5 bases). From germline, CDR1 is MDHEN and CDR2 SYDVKM. The CDR3 extends over 14 amino acids. The CDR3 loop reads CASSSDTSNYGYTF. CDR3 sequence (DNA): TGTGCCAGCAGTTCGGACACATCTAACTATGGTTACACCTTC.

The chain joins TRBV4-1 to TRBJ1-5; D ambiguous. This CDR3 spans 18 amino acids. CDR1 MGHRA and CDR2 YSYEKL come from the germline V gene. The ends were cut back, 4 bases at V and 0 bases at J, with 19 bases in the middle. CDR3 nucleotides: TGCGCCAGCAGCCGACAAATAACGACGGTTTATAGCAATCAGCCCCAGCATTTT. This encodes CASSRQITTVYSNQPQHF.

In DNA, the CDR3 is TGCGCCAGCAGCCAAGGGGGGGGGAGAAGAAACACTGAAGCTTTCTTT. Its protein is CASSQGGGRRNTEAFF. This chain connects TRBV4-1 to TRBJ1-1; D is possibly TRBD1 (5 bases). The CDR3 is 16 amino acids. V was trimmed by 1 base and J by 2 bases, leaving 14 bases between them. Germline values: CDR1 MGHRA, CDR2 YSYEKL.

A note on this clone: Other DNA variants within this sample encode the same CDR3. The chain uses TRBV6-1 and TRBJ2-3; D is unclear. V was shortened by 0 bases and J by 3 bases, with 7 bases between the two germline ends. This CDR3 is built from 14 residues. Germline values: CDR1 MNHNS, CDR2 SASEGT. CDR3 protein: CASSEASGTDTQYF. The DNA of the CDR3 is TGTGCCAGCAGTGAAGCTTCGGGTACAGATACGCAGTATTTT.

J is TRBJ2-1 and V is TRBV7-9; 7 bases are shared with TRBD2. V gave up 0 bases and J gave up 6 bases; unmatched junction bases: 8. CDR1 is SEHNR and CDR2 is FQNEAQ in the germline V gene (reference sequence). This CDR3 comprises 16 residues. CDR3 region: CASSLALAGVSNEQFF. The DNA of the CDR3 is TGTGCCAGCAGCTTAGCGTTGGCGGGGGTAAGCAATGAGCAGTTCTTC.

Here the CDR3 reads CASSSRTAGNEQFF. As DNA, the CDR3 is TGTGCCAGCAGCTCCCGGACAGCGGGGAATGAGCAGTTCTTC. The chain links TRBV9 to TRBJ2-1, with a possible D match to TRBD2 (7 bases). CDR1 SGDLS and CDR2 YYNGEE come from the germline V gene. CDR3 length: 14 amino acids. V lost 4 bases to trimming and J lost 7 bases, with 15 bases between them.

V and J are TRBV7-9 and TRBJ1-4, with D unresolved. V lost 1 base to trimming and J lost 8 bases, with 5 bases between them. Germline CDR1 reads SEHNR; CDR2 reads FQNEAQ (reference sequence). The CDR3 runs to 12 residues. The chain's CDR3 is CASSLGREKLFF. The CDR3 DNA sequence: TGTGCCAGCAGCTTAGGGAGAGAAAAACTGTTTTTT.

The V call is TRBV6-2 or TRBV6-3, the J call TRBJ1-5; 11 bases are shared with TRBD1. Germline V lookup: CDR1 MNHEY, CDR2 SVGEGT. V was clipped by 5 bases and J by 2 bases; unmatched bases: 14. This CDR3 spans 19 amino acids. The CDR3 loop reads CASSGWTGGGRFGNQPQHF. The DNA for the CDR3 is TGTGCCAGCAGTGGGTGGACAGGGGGCGGAAGGTTTGGCAATCAGCCCCAGCATTTT.

The J gene is TRBJ1-5, the V gene TRBV18, with TRBD1 identical over 7 bases. The ends lost 1 base at V and 3 bases at J; junction bases unmatched: 6. The CDR3 consists of 16 residues. The germline gives CDR1 KGHSH, CDR2 LQKENI. The CDR3 region is CASSPRGGRVNQPQHF. CDR3 DNA: TGTGCCAGCTCACCACGAGGGGGCAGAGTCAATCAGCCCCAGCATTTT.

This clone was detected only a few times. This chain joins TRBV7-9 and TRBJ1-1, with D possibly matching TRBD1 (6 bases). CDR1 SEHNR and CDR2 FQNEAQ come from the germline V gene (reference sequence). Trimming stripped 5 bases from V and 1 base from J, with 8 bases between. This CDR3 spans 13 amino acids. In DNA, the CDR3 is TGTGCCAGCAGCAGGGGACAGAACACTGAAGCTTTCTTT. It is translated as CASSRGQNTEAFF.

V and J are TRBV29-1 and TRBJ2-4; no definite D call. The CDR3 spans 12 residues. CDR1 is SQVTM and CDR2 is ANQGSEA in the germline V gene. The ends were cut back, 4 bases at V and 8 bases at J, with 12 bases in the middle. The CDR3 DNA is TGCAGCGTTGTTCTCTTCGGAGACATTCAGTACTTC. It is translated as CSVVLFGDIQYF.

This rearrangement joins TRBV6-5 to TRBJ1-5; no firm D call. Trimming pared 4 bases from V and 0 bases from J, leaving 10 bases between. Germline values: CDR1 MNHEY, CDR2 SVGAGI. This CDR3 has 15 amino acids. For the CDR3, the DNA is TGTGCCAGCAGTTCACGGGAGTTTAGCAATCAGCCCCAGCATTTT. Translated: CASSSREFSNQPQHF.

The J gene is TRBJ1-5, the V gene TRBV7-8; D is perhaps TRBD1 (6 bases). Between the trimmed V and J ends, which lost 1 base and 0 bases, there was a span of 10 bases. The CDR3 contains 16 residues. Germline lookup yields CDR1 SGHVS and CDR2 FQNEAQ. The CDR3 here is CASSLEGHLSNQPQHF. The DNA of the CDR3 is TGTGCCAGCAGCTTAGAGGGACACCTTAGCAATCAGCCCCAGCATTTT.

The CDR3 coding sequence is TGTGCCACCAGCAGAGAGGGCAGGTCCACAGATACGCAGTATTTT. Residues: CATSREGRSTDTQYF. The chain couples TRBV15 to TRBJ2-3; the D is unclear. The CDR3 spans 15 residues. V was trimmed by 0 bases and J by 2 bases, leaving 9 bases between them. The germline gives CDR1 LNHNV, CDR2 YYDKDF (reference sequence).

This chain joins TRBV19 and TRBJ1-2; D may be TRBD1 (6 bases). Germline V gene sequence: CDR1 LNHDA, CDR2 SQIVND (reference sequence). The V gene lost 1 base and the J gene lost 4 bases, with 10 bases spanning the gap. This CDR3 spans 14 amino acids. The CDR3 region has the DNA TGTGCCAGTAGTATAGTACAGGGAACCTATGGCTACACCTTC. This encodes CASSIVQGTYGYTF. Filled out from reference TRBV19 and TRBJ1-2, the complete variable domain reads DGGITQSPKYLFRKEGQNVTLSCEQNLNHDAMYWYRQDPGQGLRLIYYSQIVNDFQKGDIAEGYSVSREKKESFPLTVTSAQKNPTAFYLCASSIVQGTYGYTFGSGTRLTVV.

The chain carries TRBV5-1 and TRBJ2-1, with 8 bases aligning to TRBD2. From germline, CDR1 is SGHRS and CDR2 YFSETQ. After removal of 0 bases from V and 0 bases from J, the junction contained 8 bases not matched to a gene. The length of the CDR3 is 18 residues. CDR3 residues: CASSLALRSGDSYNEQFF. In nucleotides, the CDR3 is TGCGCCAGCAGCTTGGCCCTGCGTAGCGGGGACTCCTACAATGAGCAGTTCTTC.

The chain employs TRBV7-2 and TRBJ1-6, with 8 bases aligning to TRBD1. V was pared by 5 bases and J by 6 bases, with 9 bases of the junction left unmatched. The length of the CDR3 is 16 residues. The germline V gene has CDR1 SGHTA and CDR2 FQGNSA. CDR3 region: CASSRPPGQANSPLHF. In DNA form, the CDR3 reads TGTGCCAGCAGCCGCCCCCCGGGACAGGCTAATTCACCCCTCCACTTT.

This chain connects TRBV3-1 (or the pseudogene TRBV3-2) to TRBJ2-1, with TRBD2 identical over 8 bases. V lost 4 bases, J lost 7 bases, and 12 bases stayed unmatched. CDR1 and CDR2 (germline): LGHDT, YNNKEL (reference sequence). The CDR3 consists of 16 residues. The CDR3 loop reads CASSPLQRGSLNEQFF. The CDR3 DNA reads as TGTGCCAGCAGCCCTCTCCAGCGGGGGTCCCTAAATGAGCAGTTCTTC.

This clone was observed once. CDR3: CASSYTSGRADAFF. The DNA of the CDR3 is TGTGCCAGCAGTTACACCTCGGGCAGGGCAGACGCTTTCTTT. The chain couples TRBV6-5 to TRBJ1-1; TRBD1 is a possible D gene (5 bases). Deletions cut 2 bases from V and 11 bases from J, with 18 bases between. Germline CDR1 MNHEY, CDR2 SVGAGI. There are 14 residues in the CDR3.

The gene calls are TRBV2 and TRBJ1-2; 9 positions agree with TRBD1. The CDR3 totals 12 residues. The germline gives CDR1 SNHLY, CDR2 FYNNEI. Trimming took 8 bases from V and 7 from J; bases not matched to a gene: 5. The CDR3 reads CASGTGKPGYTF. The CDR3, as DNA: TGTGCCAGCGGGACAGGGAAGCCTGGCTACACCTTC.

A few counts support this clone. The chain joins TRBV28 to TRBJ1-1, with 9 bases fitting TRBD1. V dropped 7 bases and J dropped 6; count of bases not matched to a gene: 6. CDR1 and CDR2 (germline): MDHEN, SYDVKM. This CDR3 is built from 13 residues. As DNA, the CDR3 is TGTGCCAGCATACTAACAGGGGGCCCTGAAGCTTTCTTT. It encodes CASILTGGPEAFF.

V gene TRBV18 combines with J gene TRBJ1-4; D call uncertain. Germline CDR1 is KGHSH and CDR2 is LQKENI. V dropped 3 bases and J dropped 3 bases, with 11 bases sitting between them. The CDR3 covers 15 residues. The CDR3: CASSPFNQANEKLFF. The CDR3 region has the DNA TGTGCCAGCTCACCCTTCAACCAGGCTAATGAAAAACTGTTTTTT.

The chain uses TRBV28 and TRBJ2-3; TRBD1 matches at 9 bases. V lost 8 bases, J lost 4 bases, and 13 bases stayed unmatched. This CDR3 spans 16 amino acids. From germline, CDR1 is MDHEN and CDR2 SYDVKM. CDR3 bases: TGTGCCAGCGCCCCCTGGACAGGGGAGGGGGCAGATACGCAGTATTTT. As protein: CASAPWTGEGADTQYF.

This clone was recorded a few times. The genes are TRBV19 and TRBJ2-4; D perhaps matches TRBD1 (6 bases). The V end was cut by 4 bases, the J end by 8 bases, with 15 bases between. The germline V gene encodes CDR1 LNHDA and CDR2 SQIVND (reference sequence). The CDR3 has 14 residues. DNA of the CDR3: TGTGCCAGTAGTAGGAGAGGTCCAGGGGACATTCAGTACTTC. As protein: CASSRRGPGDIQYF.

CDR3 sequence reads: CAWRATEIYEQYF. CDR3 nucleotides: TGTGCCTGGAGAGCTACAGAGATTTACGAGCAGTACTTC. The chain carries TRBV30 and TRBJ2-7; D not resolved. The CDR3 consists of 13 residues. Per the germline V gene, CDR1 is GTSNPN and CDR2 is SVGIG (reference sequence). V shed 3 bases and J shed 4 bases, with 13 bases lying between them. Based on the CDR3 plus reference TRBV30 and TRBJ2-7, the full variable domain is SQTIHQWPATLVQPVGSPLSLECTVEGTSNPNLYWYRQAAGRGLQLLFYSVGIGQISSEVPQNLSASRPQDRQFILSSKKLLLSDSGFYLCAWRATEIYEQYFGPGTRLTVT.

The chain has TRBV7-3 and TRBJ2-2; TRBD1 aligns across 9 bases. The CDR3 loop spans 14 amino acids. Germline-derived CDR1 and CDR2 are SGHTA and FQGTGA. V dropped 5 bases and J dropped 7; count of bases not matched to a gene: 5. Here the CDR3 reads CASSRQGDLGELFF. For the CDR3, the DNA is TGTGCCAGCAGCCGACAGGGGGATCTCGGGGAGCTGTTTTTT.

This chain connects TRBV20-1 to TRBJ2-2; the match to TRBD2 covers 12 bases. Per the germline V gene, CDR1 is DFQATT and CDR2 is SNEGSKA (reference sequence). V lost 3 bases, J lost 5 bases, and 7 bases stayed unmatched. This CDR3 is 16 amino acids long. The CDR3 loop reads CSASSSGGAATGELFF. CDR3 coding DNA: TGCAGTGCTAGTTCTAGCGGGGGGGCCGCGACCGGGGAGCTGTTTTTT.

The chain uses TRBV20-1 and TRBJ1-1; D ambiguous. This CDR3 has 13 amino acids. V lost 3 bases and J lost 4, with 12 bases in between. The germline CDR1 and CDR2 sequences are DFQATT and SNEGSKA (reference sequence). The CDR3 nucleotides read TGCAGTGCTAGTTGGTCCCCGGGCACTGAAGCTTTCTTT. This codes for CSASWSPGTEAFF.